The next 26 T cell receptor beta chains were all read from a single sample in a study of T cell changes during pregnancy in multiple sclerosis. Method: immunoSEQ multiplex PCR; TCRdb's copy keeps in-frame clones and lacks some. Here the sample spans just over 90,000 clones, 90% to 95% being singletons. This sample comprised peripheral blood, obtained after pregnancy. These receptors all come from a female donor in good health, enrolled as a control in a pregnancy study.

This chain links TRBV9 with TRBJ1-1, with 7 bases identical to TRBD1. This CDR3 is built from 13 residues. With 3 bases clipped from V and 5 bases from J, the junction kept 4 bases outside the gene matches. Germline-derived CDR1 and CDR2 are SGDLS and YYNGEE. The CDR3 spells CASSGQGWTEAFF. The CDR3 DNA sequence: TGTGCCAGCAGCGGACAGGGTTGGACTGAAGCTTTCTTT. Looking up the rest from reference TRBV9 and TRBJ1-1 gives the full variable domain: DSGVTQTPKHLITATGQRVTLRCSPRSGDLSVYWYQQSLDQGLQFLIQYYNGEERAKGNILERFSAQQFPDLHSELNLSSLELGDSALYFCASSGQGWTEAFFGQGTRLTVV.

The V gene is TRBV28, the J gene TRBJ1-2; 8 bases agree with TRBD1. The ends lost 3 bases at V and 0 bases at J; junction bases unmatched: 6. This CDR3 comprises 16 residues. CDR1 and CDR2 from the germline V gene are MDHEN and SYDVKM. CDR3 bases: TGTGCCAGCAGTTTGATGGGACAGGCAGCTAACTATGGCTACACCTTC. It yields the protein CASSLMGQAANYGYTF.

J is TRBJ2-7 and V is TRBV11-1, with D possibly TRBD2 on 5 matching bases. V lost 1 base, J lost 0 bases, and 10 bases lay in between. This CDR3 contains 15 residues. The germline V gene encodes CDR1 SGHAT and CDR2 FQDESV (reference sequence). CDR3: CASSLGGLASYEQYF. The CDR3 DNA sequence: TGTGCCAGCAGCTTAGGAGGACTCGCCTCCTACGAGCAGTACTTC.

This chain links TRBV5-1 with TRBJ2-4; 9 bases agree with TRBD2. V lost 5 bases to trimming and J lost 7 bases; unmatched junction nucleotides: 10. The germline V gene encodes CDR1 SGHRS and CDR2 YFSETQ. CDR3 length equals 15 residues. The CDR3 sequence: CASRLLAGAGNIQYF. CDR3 nucleotide sequence: TGCGCCAGCAGACTTTTAGCGGGGGCCGGGAACATTCAGTACTTC.

J is TRBJ2-5 and V is TRBV2; D is perhaps TRBD1 (6 bases). TRBJ2-7 matches the DNA end more closely, so the J call is doubtful. Germline V lookup: CDR1 SNHLY, CDR2 FYNNEI. The CDR3 spans 13 residues. The CDR3 nucleotides are TGTGCCAGCAGAGGGGACAAAGCCTACGAGCAGTACTTC. Amino acids: CASRGDKAYEQYF.

The chain joins TRBV18 to TRBJ2-1, with 8 bases that match TRBD1. The V and J ends lost 5 bases and 6 bases, in that order; junction bases with no gene match: 6. Germline V CDR1 and CDR2: KGHSH, LQKENI. The CDR3 totals 14 residues. The CDR3 sequence is CASSRQGMANEQFF. CDR3 in DNA: TGTGCCAGCTCAAGACAGGGGATGGCCAATGAGCAGTTCTTC.

This chain uses TRBV5-5 with TRBJ1-6; TRBD1 matches at 7 bases. The germline CDR1 and CDR2 sequences are SGHKS and YYEKEE (reference sequence). The CDR3 is 13 amino acids. The V and J ends lost 5 bases and 10 bases, in that order; junction bases with no gene match: 6. CDR3 region: CASRGTESSPLHF. The CDR3 DNA is TGTGCCAGCAGGGGGACAGAGTCCTCACCCCTCCACTTT.

With regard to this clone: Other nucleotide sequences from this sample produce the same CDR3. CDR3 DNA sequence: TGTGCCAGCGAGGCCCCTAGCACAGATACGCAGTATTTT. Translation gives CASEAPSTDTQYF. This chain joins TRBV7-9 and TRBJ2-3; D unclear. V lost 8 bases to trimming and J lost 0 bases, with 9 bases between them. From germline, CDR1 is SEHNR and CDR2 FQNEAQ (reference sequence). The CDR3 totals 13 residues. The whole variable domain, filled in from reference TRBV7-9 and TRBJ2-3, reads DTGVSQNPRHKITKRGQNVTFRCDPISEHNRLYWYRQTLGQGPEFLTYFQNEAQLEKSRLLSDRFSAERPKGSFSTLEIQRTEQGDSAMYLCASEAPSTDTQYFGPGTRLTVL.

A single count supports this clone. The rearrangement joins TRBV7-9 to TRBJ2-2; 7 nucleotides match TRBD1. Germline CDR1 SEHNR, CDR2 FQNEAQ (reference sequence). Unmatched junction bases numbered 10, after V lost 1 base and J lost 5 bases. The CDR3 covers 17 residues. The CDR3, as DNA: TGTGCCAGCAGCTTAGGTCGGGACAGAGGGGAGACCGGGGAGCTGTTTTTT. Protein: CASSLGRDRGETGELFF.

This chain connects TRBV6-4 to TRBJ2-5; the match to TRBD2 covers 8 bases. Germline V gene data show CDR1 as MRHNA and CDR2 as SNTAGT. The junction had 10 bases not matched to a gene; V was cut back by 2 bases and J by 5 bases. This CDR3 has 16 amino acids. CDR3 protein: CASSDRLAGISETQYF. In nucleotides, the CDR3 is TGTGCCAGCAGTGACCGCCTAGCGGGTATTAGTGAGACCCAGTACTTC.

In its sample, this clone was seen once. This chain uses TRBV5-5 with TRBJ1-1; TRBD1 matches 8 bases. Looked up from germline, CDR1 is SGHKS and CDR2 is YYEKEE (reference sequence). This CDR3 is 15 amino acids long. After removal of 4 bases from V and 0 bases from J, the junction contained 5 bases not matched to a gene. In DNA, the CDR3 is TGTGCCAGCAGCCTGAGGACAGGGATGAACACTGAAGCTTTCTTT. It yields the protein CASSLRTGMNTEAFF.

J is TRBJ1-2 and V is TRBV6-5, with D hard to call. CDR1 and CDR2 from the germline V gene are MNHEY and SVGAGI. This CDR3 contains 15 residues. Trimming cost V 2 bases and J 4 bases, with 14 bases left between them. The CDR3 here is CASSYSIRNSYGYTF. DNA of the CDR3: TGTGCCAGCAGTTACAGTATTAGGAACAGCTATGGCTACACCTTC.

This sequence joins TRBV7-8 and TRBJ2-5; weak D call: TRBD1 (6 bases). Germline CDR1 SGHVS, CDR2 FQNEAQ. This CDR3 has 16 residues. The germline V and J ends were trimmed by 1 base and 4 bases, with 16 bases remaining between them. CDR3 amino acids: CASSLDGGLIGETQYF. CDR3 DNA sequence: TGTGCCAGCAGCTTAGATGGGGGCCTGATAGGAGAGACCCAGTACTTC.

This chain joins TRBV7-9 and TRBJ1-1; 7 bases align to TRBD1. This CDR3 is built from 18 residues. Germline CDR1 is SEHNR and CDR2 is FQNEAQ (reference sequence). V lost 5 bases, J lost 1 base, and 16 bases stayed unmatched. The CDR3 reads CASSTTDRAASPNTEAFF. The CDR3 nucleotides are TGTGCCAGCAGCACCACCGACAGGGCTGCGTCACCGAACACTGAAGCTTTCTTT. Supplemented by reference TRBV7-9 and TRBJ1-1, the full variable domain reads DTGVSQNPRHKITKRGQNVTFRCDPISEHNRLYWYRQTLGQGPEFLTYFQNEAQLEKSRLLSDRFSAERPKGSFSTLEIQRTEQGDSAMYLCASSTTDRAASPNTEAFFGQGTRLTVV.

The rearrangement links TRBV28 to TRBJ2-7; 10 positions match TRBD1. Germline CDR1 MDHEN, CDR2 SYDVKM. The CDR3 totals 11 residues. The junction had 2 bases not matched to a gene; V was cut back by 3 bases and J by 12 bases. In DNA form, the CDR3 reads TGTGCCAGCAGTTTCGGGACAGGGGTGTACTTC. It is translated as CASSFGTGVYF. The variable domain in full, completed from reference TRBV28 and TRBJ2-7, reads DVKVTQSSRYLVKRTGEKVFLECVQDMDHENMFWYRQDPGLGLRLIYFSYDVKMKEKGDIPEGYSVSREKKERFSLILESASTNQTSMYLCASSFGTGVYFGPGTRLTVT.

The chain employs TRBV19 and TRBJ2-7, with TRBD1 identical over 9 bases. Trimming at V came to 7 bases and at J to 1 base, leaving 5 bases not matched to a gene. Germline values: CDR1 LNHDA, CDR2 SQIVND (reference sequence). This CDR3 comprises 14 residues. The CDR3 region has the DNA TGTGCCAGTACCGGGACAGGGAGGTCCTACGAGCAGTACTTC. Translation gives CASTGTGRSYEQYF.

The chain's CDR3 is CSVPPHYTF. The DNA for the CDR3 is TGCAGTGTCCCCCCCCACTACACCTTC. The gene calls are TRBV20-1 and TRBJ1-2; no reliable D call. In germline, CDR1 is DFQATT, CDR2 SNEGSKA (reference sequence). V was cut by 7 bases and J by 10 bases, with 10 bases left in between. This CDR3 spans 9 amino acids.

This chain joins TRBV7-2 and TRBJ1-2; D gene uncertain. The V gene's germline CDR1 is SGHTA and CDR2 FQGNSA. V was trimmed by 5 bases and J by 4 bases, leaving 11 bases between them. This CDR3 is 13 amino acids long. The chain's CDR3 is CASSPAVVYGYTF. The CDR3 nucleotides are TGTGCCAGCAGCCCCGCGGTTGTCTATGGCTACACCTTC.

The chain couples TRBV6-5 to TRBJ1-6; D not resolved. Per the germline V gene, CDR1 is MNHEY and CDR2 is SVGAGI. The V gene lost 2 bases and the J gene lost 12 bases, with 14 bases spanning the gap. The CDR3 consists of 14 residues. Written as DNA, the CDR3 is TGTGCCAGCAGTTACGACGGGCGGGCTAGACCCCTCCACTTT. Its translation is CASSYDGRARPLHF.

V usage is TRBV28 and J usage is TRBJ2-3, with 8 bases identical to TRBD2. The CDR3 loop spans 13 amino acids. V lost 9 bases and J lost 4; bases outside the gene matches: 6. Germline V lookup: CDR1 MDHEN, CDR2 SYDVKM. For the CDR3, the DNA is TGTGCCAGTAAAACGGGGGGGGCAGATACGCAGTATTTT. Amino acids: CASKTGGADTQYF.

CDR3 protein: CASSFAEAGEQFF. Here the CDR3 DNA reads TGTGCCAGCAGTTTTGCGGAGGCAGGTGAGCAGTTCTTC. This chain uses TRBV11-3 with TRBJ2-1; D may be TRBD2 (5 bases). The germline gives CDR1 SGHNT, CDR2 YENEEA. The germline V and J ends were trimmed by 6 bases and 9 bases, with 15 bases remaining between them. The length of the CDR3 is 13 residues.

The chain uses TRBV28 and TRBJ1-1; D might be TRBD1 (5 bases). This CDR3 is 15 amino acids long. Germline loops: CDR1 MDHEN, CDR2 SYDVKM. Trimming stripped 5 bases from V and 1 base from J, with 14 bases between. CDR3: CASSRPAQGNTEAFF. For the CDR3, the DNA is TGTGCCAGCAGTCGCCCGGCCCAGGGGAACACTGAAGCTTTCTTT.

This clone was seen once. The chain links TRBV28 to TRBJ1-2, with 7 bases fitting TRBD1. The CDR3 runs 13 residues. V trimming: 4 bases; J trimming: 5 bases; junction bases outside the gene matches: 4. The germline V gene encodes CDR1 MDHEN and CDR2 SYDVKM. CDR3 in DNA: TGTGCCAGCAGTTCCGGACAGGTTTATGGCTACACCTTC. It is translated as CASSSGQVYGYTF.

This sequence joins TRBV13 and TRBJ1-2, with D possibly matching TRBD1 (6 bases). V was shortened by 4 bases and J by 8 bases, with 14 bases between the two germline ends. Germline assignment: CDR1 PRHDT and CDR2 FYEKMQ (reference sequence). The CDR3 runs to 13 residues. The CDR3 DNA sequence: TGTGCCAGCAGCTCTCGGGGGGCCCCAGGCTACACCTTC. Residues: CASSSRGAPGYTF.

The V gene is TRBV7-2, the J gene TRBJ2-5, with 15 bases aligning to TRBD2. The V and J ends lost 8 bases and 4 bases, in that order; junction bases with no gene match: 14. Per germline, CDR1 SGHTA and CDR2 FQGNSA. The CDR3 length is 18 residues. The DNA for the CDR3 is TGTGCCAGCGGATCTCAGCGGACTAGCGGGGGGGCCGGAGAGACCCAGTACTTC. It is translated as CASGSQRTSGGAGETQYF.

This chain connects TRBV4-3 to TRBJ1-1; 8 bases fit TRBD1. The germline V gene has CDR1 LGHNA and CDR2 YSLEER. The CDR3 has 14 residues. J was trimmed by 11 bases and V by 3 bases; bases with no gene match: 11. The CDR3 loop reads CASSHPGQGREAFF. The CDR3 DNA is TGCGCCAGCAGCCACCCCGGACAGGGCAGGGAGGCTTTCTTT.